This TCR beta chain was identified during a study of cytomegalovirus exposure and HLA in healthy donors. Background on the study: An earlier analysis found 110 million or so unique TCR beta sequences from 150 million to 200 million T cells. Study-wide points: V segments that were indistinguishable, TRBV6-2 and TRBV6-3 among them, were omitted from analysis. Highly shared sequence variants in one cluster were likely a sequencing artifact. TCR association rates varied by HLA locus in a later analysis, with DRB1 highest and HLA-C lowest.

PCR primers comprised 60 Vbeta and 13 Jbeta primers. Clones were sequenced by immunoSEQ multiplex PCR, and TCRdb holds only the in-frame ones, with some missing. The repertoire has approximately 160,000 clones, 55% to 80% of them found once; the top ten carry just under 4.5%. Germline assignment: CDR1 SGHTA and CDR2 FQGNSA. This CDR3 contains 12 residues. J was trimmed by 5 bases and V by 5 bases; bases with no gene match: 2. This clone showed up just a few times. Its specificity is not known. Sequencing input: PBMCs. The TCR was taken from a woman between 18 and 29 years old in good health and CMV-seropositive. This chain uses TRBV7-2 with TRBJ1-2, with 7 bases aligning to TRBD1. CDR3 nucleotides: TGTGCCAGCAGCCCGACAGGGTATGGCTACACCTTC. Its protein is CASSPTGYGYTF.